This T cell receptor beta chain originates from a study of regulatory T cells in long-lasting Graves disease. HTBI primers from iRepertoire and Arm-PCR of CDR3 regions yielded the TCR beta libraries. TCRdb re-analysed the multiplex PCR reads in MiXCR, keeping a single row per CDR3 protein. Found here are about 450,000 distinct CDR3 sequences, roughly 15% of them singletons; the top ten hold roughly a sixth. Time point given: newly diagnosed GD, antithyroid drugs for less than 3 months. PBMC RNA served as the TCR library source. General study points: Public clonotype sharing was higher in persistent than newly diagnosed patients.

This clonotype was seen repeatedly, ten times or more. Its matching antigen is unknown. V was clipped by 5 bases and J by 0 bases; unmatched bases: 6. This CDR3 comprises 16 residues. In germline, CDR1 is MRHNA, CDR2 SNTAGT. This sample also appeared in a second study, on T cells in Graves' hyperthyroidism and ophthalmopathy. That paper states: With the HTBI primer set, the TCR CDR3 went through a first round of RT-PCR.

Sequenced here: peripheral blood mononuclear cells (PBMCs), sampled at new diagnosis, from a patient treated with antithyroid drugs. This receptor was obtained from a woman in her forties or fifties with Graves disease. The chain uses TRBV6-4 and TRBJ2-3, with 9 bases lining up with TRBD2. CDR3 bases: TGTGCCAGCAGTTACGTGCTAGCGGGAAGCACAGATACGCAGTATTTT. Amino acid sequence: CASSYVLAGSTDTQYF.